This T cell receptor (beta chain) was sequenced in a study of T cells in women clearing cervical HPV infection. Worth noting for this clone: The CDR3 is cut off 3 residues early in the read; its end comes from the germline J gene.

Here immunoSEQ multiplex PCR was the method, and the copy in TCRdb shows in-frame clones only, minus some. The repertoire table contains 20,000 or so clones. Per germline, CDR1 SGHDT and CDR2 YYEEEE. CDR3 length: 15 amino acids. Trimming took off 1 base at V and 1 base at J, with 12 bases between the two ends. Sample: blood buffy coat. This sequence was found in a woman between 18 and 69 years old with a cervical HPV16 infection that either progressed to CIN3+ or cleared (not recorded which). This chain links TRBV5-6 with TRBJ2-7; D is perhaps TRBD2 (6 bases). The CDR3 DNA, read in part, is TGTGCCAGCAGCTTGTGGGGGGTGCTATCCTACGAG. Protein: CASSLWGVLSYE. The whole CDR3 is CASSLWGVLSYEQYF.